These T cell receptor beta chains were read from a single sample in a study of cytomegalovirus exposure and HLA in healthy donors. Method: immunoSEQ multiplex PCR; TCRdb's copy keeps in-frame clones and lacks some. The sample shows roughly 50,000 clones, roughly 87% of them seen only once. The sample taken for sequencing was PBMCs. The origin of the receptors is a woman under 30 in good health and CMV-seropositive. Each CDR3 is given without its conserved first and last residue.

J | V | CDR3
TRBJ1-2 | TRBV10-3 | AIHRGQGRGYT
TRBJ1-4 | TRBV30 | AWSEQGTNEKLF
TRBJ2-2 | TRBV11-2 | ASILAGVNTGELF
TRBJ2-5 | TRBV28 | ASSATDRGKTQY
TRBJ2-3 | TRBV7-9 | ASSPGLTDTQY
TRBJ1-3 | TRBV9 | ASSVEMEDSGNTIY
TRBJ1-4 | TRBV28 | ASSLPGQGSNEKLF
TRBJ2-7 | TRBV2 | ASSEARQASYEQY
TRBJ2-3 | TRBV7-2 | ASSPGTGYDTQY
TRBJ2-7 | TRBV9 | ASSVTGVGYEQY
TRBJ2-7 | TRBV5-5 | ASSFQGSYEQY
TRBJ2-7 | TRBV28 | ASSLSGVREQY
TRBJ2-3 | TRBV28 | ASMSPGGGTDTQY
TRBJ2-1 | TRBV4-1 | ASSQDRPGTSGGEQF
TRBJ2-3 | TRBV28 | ASSPPGLAGGLTDTQY
TRBJ2-5 | TRBV7-8 | ASSLGGSGTPQETQY
TRBJ2-2 | TRBV7-2 | ASSLEGGATGELF
TRBJ1-6 | TRBV5-1 | ASSLVAGTGGSPLH
TRBJ1-1 | TRBV18 | ASSPPNRQGMNTEAF
TRBJ2-3 | TRBV4-3 | ASSQDVRGQGVSDTDTQY
TRBJ1-2 | TRBV19 | ASSRAYGYT
TRBJ1-5 | TRBV10-3 | AISVGGSGQPQH
TRBJ2-3 | TRBV18 | ASSPSSGGATDTQY
TRBJ1-4 | TRBV5-1 | ASSLRTPATNEKLF
TRBJ2-5 | TRBV7-3 | ASSSLGTGKETQY
TRBJ2-7 | TRBV5-1 | ASSFGGSPGYEQY
TRBJ1-5 | TRBV6-5 | ASSSFQPQH
TRBJ1-1 | TRBV28 | ASTTGGASGNTEAF
TRBJ2-5 | TRBV6-4 | ASSPTTGEGETQY